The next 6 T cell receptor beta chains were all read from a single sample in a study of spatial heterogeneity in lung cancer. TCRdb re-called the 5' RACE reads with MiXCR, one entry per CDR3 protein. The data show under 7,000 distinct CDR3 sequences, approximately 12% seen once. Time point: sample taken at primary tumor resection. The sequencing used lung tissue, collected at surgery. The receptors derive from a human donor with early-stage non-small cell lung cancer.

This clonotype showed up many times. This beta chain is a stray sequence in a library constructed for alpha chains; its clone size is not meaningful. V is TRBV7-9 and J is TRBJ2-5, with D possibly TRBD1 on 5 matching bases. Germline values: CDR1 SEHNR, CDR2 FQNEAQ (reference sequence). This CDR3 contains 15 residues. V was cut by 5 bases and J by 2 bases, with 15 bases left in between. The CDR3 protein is CASSQSGSTQETQYF. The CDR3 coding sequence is TGTGCCAGCAGCCAGTCAGGGTCCACTCAAGAGACCCAGTACTTC.

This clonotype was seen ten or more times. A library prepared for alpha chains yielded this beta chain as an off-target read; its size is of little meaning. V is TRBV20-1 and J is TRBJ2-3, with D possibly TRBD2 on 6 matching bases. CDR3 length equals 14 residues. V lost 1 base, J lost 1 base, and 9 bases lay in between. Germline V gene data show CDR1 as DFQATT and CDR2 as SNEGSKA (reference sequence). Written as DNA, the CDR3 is TGCAGTGCTAGAGGGGCTAGCGGCACAGATACGCAGTATTTT. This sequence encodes CSARGASGTDTQYF.

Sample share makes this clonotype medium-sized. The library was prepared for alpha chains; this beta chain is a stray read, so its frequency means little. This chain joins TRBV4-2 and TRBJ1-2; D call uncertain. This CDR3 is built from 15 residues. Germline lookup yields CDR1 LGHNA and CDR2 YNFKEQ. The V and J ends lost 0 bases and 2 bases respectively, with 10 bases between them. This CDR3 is CASSQEVELNYGYTF. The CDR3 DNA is TGTGCCAGCAGCCAAGAAGTCGAATTGAACTATGGCTACACCTTC.

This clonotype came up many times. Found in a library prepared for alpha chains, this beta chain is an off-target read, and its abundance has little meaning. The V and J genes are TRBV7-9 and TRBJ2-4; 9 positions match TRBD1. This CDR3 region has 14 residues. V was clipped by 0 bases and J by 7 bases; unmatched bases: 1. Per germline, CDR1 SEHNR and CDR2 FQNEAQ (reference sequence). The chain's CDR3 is CASSLAGQGNIQYF. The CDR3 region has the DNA TGTGCCAGCAGCTTAGCCGGACAGGGGAACATTCAGTACTTC.

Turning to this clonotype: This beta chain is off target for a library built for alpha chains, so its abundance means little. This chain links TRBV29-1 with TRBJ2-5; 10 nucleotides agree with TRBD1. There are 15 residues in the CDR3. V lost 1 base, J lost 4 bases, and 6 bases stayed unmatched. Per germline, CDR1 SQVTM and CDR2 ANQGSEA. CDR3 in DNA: TGCAGCGTTGAAGCGACAGGGGGCTCGGTAGAGACCCAGTACTTC. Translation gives CSVEATGGSVETQYF.

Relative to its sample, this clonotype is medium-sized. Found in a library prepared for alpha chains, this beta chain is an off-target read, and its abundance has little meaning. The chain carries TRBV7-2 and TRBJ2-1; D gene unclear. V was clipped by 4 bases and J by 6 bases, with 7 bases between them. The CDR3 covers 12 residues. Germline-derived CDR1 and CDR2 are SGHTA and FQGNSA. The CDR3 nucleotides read TGTGCCAGCAGCTCGCCTACCAATGAGCAGTTCTTC. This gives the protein CASSSPTNEQFF. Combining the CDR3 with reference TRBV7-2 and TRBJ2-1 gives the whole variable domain GAGVSQSPSNKVTEKGKDVELRCDPISGHTALYWYRQSLGQGLEFLIYFQGNSAPDKSGLPSDRFSAERTGGSVSTLTIQRTQQEDSAVYLCASSSPTNEQFFGPGTRLTVL.